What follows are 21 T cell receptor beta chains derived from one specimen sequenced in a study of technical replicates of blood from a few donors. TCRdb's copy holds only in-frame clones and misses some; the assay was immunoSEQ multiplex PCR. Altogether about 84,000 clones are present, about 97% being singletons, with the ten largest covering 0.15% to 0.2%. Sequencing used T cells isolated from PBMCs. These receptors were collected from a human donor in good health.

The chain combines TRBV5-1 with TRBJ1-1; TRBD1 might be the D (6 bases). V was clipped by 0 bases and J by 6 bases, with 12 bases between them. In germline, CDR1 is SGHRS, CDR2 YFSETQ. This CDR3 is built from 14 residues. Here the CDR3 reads CASSLVEGGSEAFF. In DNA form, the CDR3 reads TGCGCCAGCAGCTTGGTAGAGGGGGGGTCTGAAGCTTTCTTT.

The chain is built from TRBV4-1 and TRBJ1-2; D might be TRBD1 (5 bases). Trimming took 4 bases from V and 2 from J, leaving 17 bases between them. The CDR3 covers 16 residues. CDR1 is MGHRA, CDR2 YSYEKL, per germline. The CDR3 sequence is CASSPWGQGYNYGYTF. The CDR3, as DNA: TGCGCCAGCAGCCCGTGGGGTCAGGGTTACAACTATGGCTACACCTTC.

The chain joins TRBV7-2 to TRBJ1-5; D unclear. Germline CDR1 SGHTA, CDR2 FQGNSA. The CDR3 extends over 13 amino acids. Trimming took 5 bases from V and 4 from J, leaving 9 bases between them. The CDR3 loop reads CASSQQRNQPQHF. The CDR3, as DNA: TGTGCCAGCAGCCAACAGAGAAATCAGCCCCAGCATTTT. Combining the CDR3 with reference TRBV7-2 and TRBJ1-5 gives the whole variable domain GAGVSQSPSNKVTEKGKDVELRCDPISGHTALYWYRQSLGQGLEFLIYFQGNSAPDKSGLPSDRFSAERTGGSVSTLTIQRTQQEDSAVYLCASSQQRNQPQHFGDGTRLSIL.

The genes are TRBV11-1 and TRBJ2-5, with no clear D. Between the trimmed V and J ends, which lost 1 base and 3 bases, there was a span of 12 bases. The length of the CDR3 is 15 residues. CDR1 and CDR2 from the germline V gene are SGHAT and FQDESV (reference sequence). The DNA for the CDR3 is TGTGCCAGCAGCTTAGGTGCGTCTAGTAAAGAGACCCAGTACTTC. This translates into CASSLGASSKETQYF.

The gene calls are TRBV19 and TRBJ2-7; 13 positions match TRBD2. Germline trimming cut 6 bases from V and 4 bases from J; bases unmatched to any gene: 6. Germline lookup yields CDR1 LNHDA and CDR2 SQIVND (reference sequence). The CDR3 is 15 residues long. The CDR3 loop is CASSLWTSGGYEQYF. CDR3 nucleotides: TGTGCCAGTAGCCTATGGACTAGCGGGGGATACGAGCAGTACTTC.

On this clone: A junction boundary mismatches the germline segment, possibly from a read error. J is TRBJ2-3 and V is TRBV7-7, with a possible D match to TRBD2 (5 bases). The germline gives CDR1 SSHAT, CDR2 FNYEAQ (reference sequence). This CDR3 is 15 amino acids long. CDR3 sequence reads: CASSRGADGTDTQYF. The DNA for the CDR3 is TGTGCTAGCAGCCGGGGAGCGGACGGCACAGATACGCAGTATTTT.

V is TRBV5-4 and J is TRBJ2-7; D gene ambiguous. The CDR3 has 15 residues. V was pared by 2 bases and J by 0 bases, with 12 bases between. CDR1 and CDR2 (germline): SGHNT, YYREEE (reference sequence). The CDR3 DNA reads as TGTGCCAGCAGCTTCTGGGCTTCAAGCTCCTACGAGCAGTACTTC. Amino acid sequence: CASSFWASSSYEQYF.

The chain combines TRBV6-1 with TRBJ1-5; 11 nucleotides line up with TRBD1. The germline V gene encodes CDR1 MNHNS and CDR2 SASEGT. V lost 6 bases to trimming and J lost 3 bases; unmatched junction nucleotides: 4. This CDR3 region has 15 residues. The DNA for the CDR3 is TGTGCCAGCAGGGACAGGGGGCCTCTCAATCAGCCCCAGCATTTT. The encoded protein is CASRDRGPLNQPQHF.

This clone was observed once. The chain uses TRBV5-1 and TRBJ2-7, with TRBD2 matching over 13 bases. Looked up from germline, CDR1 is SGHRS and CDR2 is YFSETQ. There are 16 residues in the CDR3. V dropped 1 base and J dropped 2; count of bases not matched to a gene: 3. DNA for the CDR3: TGCGCCAGCAGCTTGACCGGGACTAGCGGGGCCTACGAGCAGTACTTC. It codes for CASSLTGTSGAYEQYF.

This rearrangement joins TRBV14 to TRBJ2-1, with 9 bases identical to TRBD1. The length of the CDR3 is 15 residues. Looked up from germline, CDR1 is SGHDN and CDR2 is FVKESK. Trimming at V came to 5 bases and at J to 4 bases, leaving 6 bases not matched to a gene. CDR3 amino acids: CASSEQGAVYNEQFF. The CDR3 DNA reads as TGTGCCAGCAGCGAACAGGGGGCGGTTTACAATGAGCAGTTCTTC.

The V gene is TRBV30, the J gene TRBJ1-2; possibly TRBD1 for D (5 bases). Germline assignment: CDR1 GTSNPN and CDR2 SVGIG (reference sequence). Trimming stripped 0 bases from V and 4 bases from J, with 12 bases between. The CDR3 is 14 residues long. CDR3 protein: CAWSVKGLVYGYTF. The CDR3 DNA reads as TGTGCCTGGAGTGTAAAGGGGCTGGTCTATGGCTACACCTTC.

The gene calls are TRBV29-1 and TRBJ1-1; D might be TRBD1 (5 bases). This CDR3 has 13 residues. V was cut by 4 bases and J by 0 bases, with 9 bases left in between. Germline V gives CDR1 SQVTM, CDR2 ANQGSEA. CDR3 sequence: CSVVRGLNTEAFF. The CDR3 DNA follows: TGCAGCGTTGTGCGGGGCCTGAACACTGAAGCTTTCTTT.

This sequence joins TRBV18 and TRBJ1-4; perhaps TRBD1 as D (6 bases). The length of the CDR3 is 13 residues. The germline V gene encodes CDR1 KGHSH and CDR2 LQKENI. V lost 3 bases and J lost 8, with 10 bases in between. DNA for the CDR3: TGTGCCAGCTCACCTTTGACAGGAGAAAAACTGTTTTTT. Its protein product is CASSPLTGEKLFF.

The CDR3 reads CASSQTQGETQYF. CDR3 DNA: TGCGCCAGCAGCCAGACACAGGGAGAGACCCAGTACTTC. This chain connects TRBV4-1 to TRBJ2-5, with D maybe TRBD1 (6 bases). CDR1 and CDR2 (germline): MGHRA, YSYEKL. The CDR3 extends over 13 amino acids. Trimming shortened V by 3 bases and J by 4 bases, and 9 bases separated the two germline ends.

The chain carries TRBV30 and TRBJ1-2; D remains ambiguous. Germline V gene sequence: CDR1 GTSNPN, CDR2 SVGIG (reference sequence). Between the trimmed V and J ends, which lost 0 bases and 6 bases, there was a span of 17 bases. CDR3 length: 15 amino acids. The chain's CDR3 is CAWSVYEKTADGYTF. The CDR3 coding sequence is TGTGCCTGGAGTGTTTATGAAAAGACTGCAGATGGCTACACCTTC.

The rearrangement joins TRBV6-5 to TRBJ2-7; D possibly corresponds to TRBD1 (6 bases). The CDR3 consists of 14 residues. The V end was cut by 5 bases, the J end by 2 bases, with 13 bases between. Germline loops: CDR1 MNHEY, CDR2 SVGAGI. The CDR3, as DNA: TGTGCCAGCAGTAACCCGGGACAACCCTACGAGCAGTACTTC. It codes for CASSNPGQPYEQYF.

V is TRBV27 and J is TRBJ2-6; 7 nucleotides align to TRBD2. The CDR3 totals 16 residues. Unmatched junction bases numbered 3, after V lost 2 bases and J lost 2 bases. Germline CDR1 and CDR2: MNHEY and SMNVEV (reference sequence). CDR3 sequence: CASSLTGRAGANVLTF. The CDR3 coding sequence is TGTGCCAGCAGTTTAACGGGGAGGGCTGGGGCCAACGTCCTGACTTTC.

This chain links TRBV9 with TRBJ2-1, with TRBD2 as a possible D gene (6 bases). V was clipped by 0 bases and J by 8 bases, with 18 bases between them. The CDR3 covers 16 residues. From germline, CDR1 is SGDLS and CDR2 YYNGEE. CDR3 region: CASSVASDRGIYEQFF. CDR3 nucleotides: TGTGCCAGCAGCGTAGCGTCAGACCGGGGGATCTATGAGCAGTTCTTC. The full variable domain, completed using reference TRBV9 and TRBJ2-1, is DSGVTQTPKHLITATGQRVTLRCSPRSGDLSVYWYQQSLDQGLQFLIQYYNGEERAKGNILERFSAQQFPDLHSELNLSSLELGDSALYFCASSVASDRGIYEQFFGPGTRLTVL.

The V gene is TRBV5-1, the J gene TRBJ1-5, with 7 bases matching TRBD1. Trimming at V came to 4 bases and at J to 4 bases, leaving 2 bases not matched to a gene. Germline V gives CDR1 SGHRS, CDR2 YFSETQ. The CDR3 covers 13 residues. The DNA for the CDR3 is TGCGCCAGCAGCGCGGGACAGAATCAGCCCCAGCATTTT. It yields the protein CASSAGQNQPQHF.

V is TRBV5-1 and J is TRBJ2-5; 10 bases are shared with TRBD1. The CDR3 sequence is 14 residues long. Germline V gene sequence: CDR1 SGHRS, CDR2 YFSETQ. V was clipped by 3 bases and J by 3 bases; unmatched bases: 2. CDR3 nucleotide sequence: TGCGCCAGCAGCTACGGGACAGGGGAAGAGACCCAGTACTTC. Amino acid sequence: CASSYGTGEETQYF.

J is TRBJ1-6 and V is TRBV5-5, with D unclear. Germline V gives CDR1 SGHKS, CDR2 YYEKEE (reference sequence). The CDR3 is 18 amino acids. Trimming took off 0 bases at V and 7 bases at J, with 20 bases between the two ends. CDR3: CASSLAGGGSPPNSPLHF. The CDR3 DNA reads TGTGCCAGCAGCTTGGCCGGTGGAGGGAGTCCCCCAAATTCACCCCTCCACTTT.